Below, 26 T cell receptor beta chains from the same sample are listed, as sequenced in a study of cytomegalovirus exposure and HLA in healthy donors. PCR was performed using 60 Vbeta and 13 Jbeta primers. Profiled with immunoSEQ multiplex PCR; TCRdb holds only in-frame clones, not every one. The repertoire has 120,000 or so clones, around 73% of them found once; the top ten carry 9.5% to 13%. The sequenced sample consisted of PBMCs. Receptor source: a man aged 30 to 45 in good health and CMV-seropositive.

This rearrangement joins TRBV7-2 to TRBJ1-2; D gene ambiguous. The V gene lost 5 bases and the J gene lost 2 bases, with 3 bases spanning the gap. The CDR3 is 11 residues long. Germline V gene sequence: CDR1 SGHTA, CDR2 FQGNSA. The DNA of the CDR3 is TGTGCCAGCAGCGAGAACTATGGCTACACCTTC. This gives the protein CASSENYGYTF.

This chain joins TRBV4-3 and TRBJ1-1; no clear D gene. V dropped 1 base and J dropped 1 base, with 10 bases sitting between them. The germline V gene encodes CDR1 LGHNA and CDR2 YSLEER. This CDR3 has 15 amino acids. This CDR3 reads CASSQGSRPNTEAFF. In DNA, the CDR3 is TGCGCCAGCAGCCAAGGGTCCAGGCCGAACACTGAAGCTTTCTTT.

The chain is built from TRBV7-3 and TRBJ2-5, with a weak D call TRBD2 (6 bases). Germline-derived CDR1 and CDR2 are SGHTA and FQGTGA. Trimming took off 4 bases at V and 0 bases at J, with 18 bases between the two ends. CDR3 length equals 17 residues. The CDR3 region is CASSSGVWGDHQETQYF. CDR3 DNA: TGTGCCAGCAGCTCCGGCGTCTGGGGGGACCACCAAGAGACCCAGTACTTC.

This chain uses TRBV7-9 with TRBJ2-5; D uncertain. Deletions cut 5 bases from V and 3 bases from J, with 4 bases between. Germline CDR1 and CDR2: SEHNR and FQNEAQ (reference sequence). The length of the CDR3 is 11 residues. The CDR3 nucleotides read TGTGCCAGCAGCCAAAAAGAGACCCAGTACTTC. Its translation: CASSQKETQYF.

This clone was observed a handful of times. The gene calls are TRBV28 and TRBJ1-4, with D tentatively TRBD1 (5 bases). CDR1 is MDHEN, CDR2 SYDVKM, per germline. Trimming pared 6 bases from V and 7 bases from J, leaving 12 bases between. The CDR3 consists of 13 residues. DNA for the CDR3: TGTGCCAGCAGCCCCAGGGTTGGTGAAAAACTGTTTTTT. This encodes CASSPRVGEKLFF.

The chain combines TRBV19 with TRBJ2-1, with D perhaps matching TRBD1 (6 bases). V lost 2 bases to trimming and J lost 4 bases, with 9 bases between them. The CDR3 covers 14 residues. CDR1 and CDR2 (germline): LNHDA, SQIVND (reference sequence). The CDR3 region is CASSIQGSYNEQFF. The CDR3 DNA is TGTGCCAGTAGTATACAGGGGTCATACAATGAGCAGTTCTTC.

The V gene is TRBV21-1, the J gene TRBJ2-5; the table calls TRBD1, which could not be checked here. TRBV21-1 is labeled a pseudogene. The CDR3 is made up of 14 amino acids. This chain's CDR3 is CASLGDRGEETQYF. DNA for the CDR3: TGTGCCAGCTTAGGGGACAGGGGTGAAGAGACCCAGTACTTC.

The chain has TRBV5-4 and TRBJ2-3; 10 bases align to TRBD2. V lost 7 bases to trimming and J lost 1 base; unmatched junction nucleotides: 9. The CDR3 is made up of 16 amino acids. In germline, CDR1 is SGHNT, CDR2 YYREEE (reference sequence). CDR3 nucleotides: TGTGCCAGCTCAAGCGGGAGGGCCGTGGGCACAGATACGCAGTATTTT. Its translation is CASSSGRAVGTDTQYF.

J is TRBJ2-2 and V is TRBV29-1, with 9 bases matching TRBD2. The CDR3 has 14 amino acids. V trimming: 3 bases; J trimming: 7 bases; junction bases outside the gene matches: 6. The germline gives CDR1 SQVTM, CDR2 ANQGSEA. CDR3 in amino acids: CSVDSGSGVGELFF. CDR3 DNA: TGCAGCGTTGATAGCGGGAGTGGGGTCGGGGAGCTGTTTTTT.

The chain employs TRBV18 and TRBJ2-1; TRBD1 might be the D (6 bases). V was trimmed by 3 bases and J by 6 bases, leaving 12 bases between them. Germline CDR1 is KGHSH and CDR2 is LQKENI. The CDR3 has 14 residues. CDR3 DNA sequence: TGTGCCAGCTCACCCTCCCGAGGGGGCAATGAGCAGTTCTTC. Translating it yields CASSPSRGGNEQFF.

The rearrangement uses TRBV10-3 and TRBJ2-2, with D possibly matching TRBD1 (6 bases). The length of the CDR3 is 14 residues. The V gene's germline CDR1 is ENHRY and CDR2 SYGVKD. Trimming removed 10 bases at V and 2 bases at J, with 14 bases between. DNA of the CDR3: TGTGCCACCTCCCGGGACACCAACACCGGGGAGCTGTTTTTT. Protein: CATSRDTNTGELFF.

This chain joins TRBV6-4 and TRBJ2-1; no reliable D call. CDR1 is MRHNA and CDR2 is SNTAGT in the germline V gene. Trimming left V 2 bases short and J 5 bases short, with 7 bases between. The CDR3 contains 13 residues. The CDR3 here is CASSDRENNEQFF. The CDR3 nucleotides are TGTGCCAGCAGTGACAGAGAAAACAATGAGCAGTTCTTC.

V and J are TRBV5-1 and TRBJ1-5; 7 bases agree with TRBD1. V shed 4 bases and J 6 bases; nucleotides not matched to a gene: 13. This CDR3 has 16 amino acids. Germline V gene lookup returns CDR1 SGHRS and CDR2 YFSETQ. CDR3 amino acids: CASSPTGQPSSQPQHF. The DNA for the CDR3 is TGCGCCAGCAGCCCGACGGGACAGCCCAGTAGTCAGCCCCAGCATTTT.

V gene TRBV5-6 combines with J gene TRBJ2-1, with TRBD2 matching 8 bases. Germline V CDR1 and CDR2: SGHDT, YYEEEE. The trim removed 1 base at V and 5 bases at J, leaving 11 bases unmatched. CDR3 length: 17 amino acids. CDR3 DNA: TGTGCCAGCAGCTTGAACCTGGGCGGGAGGCACAACAATGAGCAGTTCTTC. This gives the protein CASSLNLGGRHNNEQFF.

The CDR3 is CATSPWTGGSGNTIYF. CDR3 DNA sequence: TGTGCCACCAGCCCCTGGACAGGGGGCTCTGGAAACACCATATATTTT. V and J are TRBV15 and TRBJ1-3, with 10 bases identical to TRBD1. J lost 0 bases, V lost 5 bases, and 4 bases had no gene match. CDR1 LNHNV and CDR2 YYDKDF come from the germline V gene (reference sequence). CDR3 size: 16 residues.

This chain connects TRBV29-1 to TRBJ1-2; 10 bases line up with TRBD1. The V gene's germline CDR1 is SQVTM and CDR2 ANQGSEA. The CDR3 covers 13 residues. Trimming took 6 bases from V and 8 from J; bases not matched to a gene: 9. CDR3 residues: CSVTPGQGSGYTF. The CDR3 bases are TGCAGCGTAACACCGGGACAGGGGTCCGGCTACACCTTC.

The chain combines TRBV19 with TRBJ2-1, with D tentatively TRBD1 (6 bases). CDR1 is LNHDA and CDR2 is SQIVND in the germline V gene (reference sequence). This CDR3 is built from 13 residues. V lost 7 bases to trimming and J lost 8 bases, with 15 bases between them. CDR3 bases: TGTGCCAGTAACCACCTAACAGGGCATGAGCAGTTCTTC. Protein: CASNHLTGHEQFF.

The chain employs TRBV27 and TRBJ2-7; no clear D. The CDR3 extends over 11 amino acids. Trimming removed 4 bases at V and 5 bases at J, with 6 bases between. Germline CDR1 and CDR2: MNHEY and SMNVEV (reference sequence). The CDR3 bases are TGTGCCAGCAGTTCCCTCCACGAGCAGTACTTC. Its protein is CASSSLHEQYF.

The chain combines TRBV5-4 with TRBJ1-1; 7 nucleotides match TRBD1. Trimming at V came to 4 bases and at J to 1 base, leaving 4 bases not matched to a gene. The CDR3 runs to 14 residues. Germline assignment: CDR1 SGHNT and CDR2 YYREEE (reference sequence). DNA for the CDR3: TGTGCCAGCAGCCCTTACAGGGGGAACACTGAAGCTTTCTTT. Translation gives CASSPYRGNTEAFF.

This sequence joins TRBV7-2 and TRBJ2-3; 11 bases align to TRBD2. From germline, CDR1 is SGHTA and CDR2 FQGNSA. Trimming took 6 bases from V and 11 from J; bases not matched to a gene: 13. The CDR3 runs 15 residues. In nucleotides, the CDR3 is TGTGCCAGCAGACCTCCTAGCGGGAGGAACTCCAGGCAGTATTTT. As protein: CASRPPSGRNSRQYF.

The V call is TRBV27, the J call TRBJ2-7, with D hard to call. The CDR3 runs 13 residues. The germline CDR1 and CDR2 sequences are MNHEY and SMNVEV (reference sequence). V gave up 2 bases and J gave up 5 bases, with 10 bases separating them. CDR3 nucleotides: TGTGCCAGCAGTTTAAGAGTGTCTCACGAGCAGTACTTC. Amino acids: CASSLRVSHEQYF.

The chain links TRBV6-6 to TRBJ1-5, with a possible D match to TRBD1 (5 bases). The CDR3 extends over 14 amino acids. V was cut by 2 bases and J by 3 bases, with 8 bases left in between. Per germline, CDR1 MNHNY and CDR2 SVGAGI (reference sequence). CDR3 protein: CASSYRGANQPQHF. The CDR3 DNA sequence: TGTGCCAGCAGTTACAGGGGTGCCAATCAGCCCCAGCATTTT.

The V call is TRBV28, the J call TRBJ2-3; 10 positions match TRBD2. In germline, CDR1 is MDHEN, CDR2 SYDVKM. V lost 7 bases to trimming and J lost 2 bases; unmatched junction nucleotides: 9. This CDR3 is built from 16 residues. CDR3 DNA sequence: TGTGCCAGCACCCCCTCCCTAGCGGGAGTCACAGATACGCAGTATTTT. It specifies CASTPSLAGVTDTQYF.

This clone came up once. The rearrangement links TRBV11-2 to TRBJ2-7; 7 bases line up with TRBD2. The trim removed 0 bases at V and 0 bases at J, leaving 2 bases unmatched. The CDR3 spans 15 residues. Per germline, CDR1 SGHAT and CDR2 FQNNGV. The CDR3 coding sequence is TGTGCCAGCAGCTTAGAGGCGGGAGCCTCCTACGAGCAGTACTTC. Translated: CASSLEAGASYEQYF.

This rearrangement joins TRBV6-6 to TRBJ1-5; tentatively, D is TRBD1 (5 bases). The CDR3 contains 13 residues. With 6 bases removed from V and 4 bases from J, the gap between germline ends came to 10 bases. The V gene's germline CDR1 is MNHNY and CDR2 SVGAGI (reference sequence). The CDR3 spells CASSSTVNQPQHF. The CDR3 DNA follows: TGTGCCAGCAGCTCGACAGTAAATCAGCCCCAGCATTTT.

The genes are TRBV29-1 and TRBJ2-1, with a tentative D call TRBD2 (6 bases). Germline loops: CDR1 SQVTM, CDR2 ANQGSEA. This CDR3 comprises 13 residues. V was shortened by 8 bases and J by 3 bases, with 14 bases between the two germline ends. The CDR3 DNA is TGCAGCACGATTCCTAGCGTCTACAATGAGCAGTTCTTC. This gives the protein CSTIPSVYNEQFF.